A single sample gave rise to the 10 T cell receptor beta chains below, sequenced in a study of T cells in Graves' hyperthyroidism and ophthalmopathy. Template material for amplifying TCR beta CDR3 regions consisted of RNA transcripts. A first-round RT-PCR of the TCR CDR3 used the HTBI primer set. TCRdb called the multiplex PCR reads again in MiXCR, with one record for every CDR3 protein. The table lists a few hundred thousand distinct CDR3 sequences, 15% to 19% of them singletons. The sample comprised blood. Receptors originate from a woman aged 18 to 35 with Graves' hyperthyroidism.

There are many counts of this clonotype. The CDR3 here is CASTKIQETQYF. The CDR3 coding sequence is TGTGCCAGCACCAAAATCCAAGAGACCCAGTACTTC. This rearrangement joins TRBV11-1 to TRBJ2-5; D is unresolved. V was trimmed by 7 bases and J by 1 base, leaving 7 bases between them. The germline V gene encodes CDR1 SGHAT and CDR2 FQDESV (reference sequence). The CDR3 has 12 residues.

In this sample, this clonotype turned up a few times. V is TRBV6-1 and J is TRBJ2-5; 7 bases line up with TRBD1. The germline CDR1 and CDR2 sequences are MNHNS and SASEGT. After removal of 5 bases from V and 2 bases from J, the junction contained 14 bases not matched to a gene. The CDR3 has 17 residues. CDR3 sequence reads: CASSSPPGQVIQETQYF. The CDR3 bases are TGTGCCAGCAGTTCCCCACCCGGACAGGTCATACAAGAGACCCAGTACTTC.

At least ten counts were recorded for this clonotype. The chain has TRBV9 and TRBJ2-5, with 11 bases that match TRBD2. Germline trimming cut 0 bases from V and 4 bases from J; bases unmatched to any gene: 5. CDR1 SGDLS and CDR2 YYNGEE come from the germline V gene. This CDR3 has 16 residues. CDR3 protein: CASSVGLAGYPETQYF. The CDR3 bases are TGTGCCAGCAGCGTAGGACTAGCGGGATATCCAGAGACCCAGTACTTC.

This clonotype turned up a few times. The rearrangement links TRBV6-1 to TRBJ1-5; D may be TRBD1 (6 bases). The V gene's germline CDR1 is MNHNS and CDR2 SASEGT. The CDR3 covers 13 residues. V was cut by 8 bases and J by 6 bases, with 14 bases left in between. The CDR3 region has the DNA TGTGCCAGCTACAACGGGGGGGCTCAGCCCCAGCATTTT. Translating it yields CASYNGGAQPQHF.

The chain has TRBV14 and TRBJ1-2, with a possible D match to TRBD1 (5 bases). The V end lost 8 bases, the J end lost 4 bases, and 17 bases lay between the germline ends. The CDR3 is 14 residues long. The germline V gene has CDR1 SGHDN and CDR2 FVKESK. The CDR3 loop reads CASAPQGVGYGYTF. The CDR3 DNA reads as TGTGCCAGCGCGCCCCAGGGAGTTGGCTATGGCTACACCTTC.

In this sample, this clonotype turned up many times. The chain combines TRBV28 with TRBJ1-6; 7 bases match TRBD1. Germline CDR1 is MDHEN and CDR2 is SYDVKM. The CDR3 is 16 residues long. V dropped 9 bases and J dropped 8; count of bases not matched to a gene: 16. This chain's CDR3 is CASFSGAGGRDSPLHF. The CDR3 nucleotides read TGTGCCAGTTTTTCAGGTGCAGGGGGGCGGGATTCACCCCTCCACTTT.

This clonotype was picked up many times. DNA of the CDR3: TGTGCCAGCAGCTCCCCGAGGGGAGGAGGAGATACGCAGTATTTT. The encoded protein is CASSSPRGGGDTQYF. J is TRBJ2-3 and V is TRBV7-8, with TRBD2 as a possible D gene (6 bases). Trimming shortened V by 4 bases and J by 5 bases, and 16 bases separated the two germline ends. CDR1 and CDR2 (germline): SGHVS, FQNEAQ. The CDR3 length is 15 residues. Based on the CDR3 plus reference TRBV7-8 and TRBJ2-3, the full variable domain is GAGVSQSPRYKVAKRGQDVALRCDPISGHVSLFWYQQALGQGPEFLTYFQNEAQLDKSGLPSDRFFAERPEGSVSTLKIQRTQQEDSAVYLCASSSPRGGGDTQYFGPGTRLTVL.

This clonotype was counted at least ten times. CDR3 protein: CASSPASRLEGETQYF. DNA for the CDR3: TGCGCCAGCAGCCCCGCCTCGCGACTAGAGGGTGAGACCCAGTACTTC. The V gene is TRBV4-1, the J gene TRBJ2-5, with D possibly being TRBD2 (6 bases). Trimming took 4 bases from V and 5 from J, leaving 20 bases between them. This CDR3 is built from 16 residues. Germline V gives CDR1 MGHRA, CDR2 YSYEKL.

This clonotype has more than one count but fewer than ten. V usage is TRBV10-1 and J usage is TRBJ2-7; unclear D gene. V was shortened by 6 bases and J by 6 bases, with 0 bases between the two germline ends. Germline V gene sequence: CDR1 WNHNN, CDR2 SYGVQD (reference sequence). CDR3 length: 8 residues. The CDR3 DNA sequence: TGCGCCAGCAGCGAGCAGTACTTC. It encodes CASSEQYF.

The DNA for the CDR3 is TGTGCCAGCGGGACTAGCTCCTACAATGAGCAGTTCTTC. Its protein is CASGTSSYNEQFF. The chain uses TRBV6-1 and TRBJ2-1, with TRBD2 identical over 8 bases. The J segment lost 0 bases and the V segment lost 8 bases, leaving 0 bases of the junction unmatched. This CDR3 is built from 13 residues. Germline CDR1 MNHNS, CDR2 SASEGT.